Below, one T cell receptor (beta chain) is given with its context. In the original processing: Amplification of reference gene primers provided the estimated nucleated cell counts. Profiled with immunoSEQ multiplex PCR; TCRdb holds only in-frame clones, not every one. V, J and clone size were drawn from that table, and D and trimming were deduced from the DNA. The sample yields some 100,000 clones, around 92% seen once. These data come from a study of blood T cell repertoires in COVID-19. About the research overall: Spain, Italy and the United States supplied samples that represented acute and convalescent COVID-19. The analysed material was cDNA or gDNA that came from T cells, B-cell-depleted T cells, or PBMCs.

Germline lookup yields CDR1 SGDLS and CDR2 YYNGEE. This CDR3 contains 13 residues. V lost 1 base and J 4 bases, leaving 6 bases between the germline ends. The sequence came from a man between 50 and 59 years old with active COVID-19. Sequencing was carried out using peripheral blood. The chain employs TRBV9 and TRBJ1-5; perhaps TRBD1 as D (5 bases). The CDR3 nucleotides are TGTGCCAGCAGCGTATCAGGGAATCAGCCCCAGCATTTT. Its protein is CASSVSGNQPQHF.